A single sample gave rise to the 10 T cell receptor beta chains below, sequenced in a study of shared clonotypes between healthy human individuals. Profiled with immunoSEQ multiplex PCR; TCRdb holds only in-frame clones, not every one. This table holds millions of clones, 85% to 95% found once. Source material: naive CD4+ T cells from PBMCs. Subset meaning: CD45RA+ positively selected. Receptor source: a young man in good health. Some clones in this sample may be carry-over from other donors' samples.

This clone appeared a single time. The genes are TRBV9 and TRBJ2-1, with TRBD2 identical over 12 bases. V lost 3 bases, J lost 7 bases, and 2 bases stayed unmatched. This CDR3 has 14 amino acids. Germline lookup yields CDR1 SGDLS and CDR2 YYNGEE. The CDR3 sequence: CASSGLAGANEQFF. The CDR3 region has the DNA TGTGCCAGCAGCGGACTAGCGGGAGCGAATGAGCAGTTCTTC.

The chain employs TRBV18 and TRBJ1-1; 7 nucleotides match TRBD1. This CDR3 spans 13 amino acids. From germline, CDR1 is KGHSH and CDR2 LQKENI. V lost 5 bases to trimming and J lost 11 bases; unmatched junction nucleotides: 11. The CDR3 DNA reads TGTGCCAGCTCATCATCCAGGGGGGTGTATGCTTTCTTT. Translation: CASSSSRGVYAFF. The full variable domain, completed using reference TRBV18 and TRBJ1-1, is NAGVMQNPRHLVRRRGQEARLRCSPMKGHSHVYWYRQLPEEGLKFMVYLQKENIIDESGMPKERFSAEFPKEGPSILRIQQVVRGDSAAYFCASSSSRGVYAFFGQGTRLTVV.

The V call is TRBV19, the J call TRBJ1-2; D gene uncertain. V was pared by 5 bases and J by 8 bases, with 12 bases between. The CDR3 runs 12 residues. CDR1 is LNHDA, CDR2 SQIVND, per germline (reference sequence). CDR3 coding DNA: TGTGCCAGTAGTGAGTACCCTGGCGGCTACACCTTC. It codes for CASSEYPGGYTF. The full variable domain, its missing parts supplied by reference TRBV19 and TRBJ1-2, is DGGITQSPKYLFRKEGQNVTLSCEQNLNHDAMYWYRQDPGQGLRLIYYSQIVNDFQKGDIAEGYSVSREKKESFPLTVTSAQKNPTAFYLCASSEYPGGYTFGSGTRLTVV.

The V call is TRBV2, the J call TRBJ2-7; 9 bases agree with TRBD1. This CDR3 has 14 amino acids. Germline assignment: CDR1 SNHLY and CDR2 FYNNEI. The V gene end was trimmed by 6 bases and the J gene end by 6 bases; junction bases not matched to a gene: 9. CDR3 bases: TGTGCCAGCAGGGTACCGGGACAGGGAAGCGAGCAGTACTTC. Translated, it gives CASRVPGQGSEQYF.

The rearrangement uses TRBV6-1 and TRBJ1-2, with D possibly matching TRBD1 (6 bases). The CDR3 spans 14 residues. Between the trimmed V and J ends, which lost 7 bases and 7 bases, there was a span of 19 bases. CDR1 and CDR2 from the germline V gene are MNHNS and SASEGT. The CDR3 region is CASNTGPRVGGYTF. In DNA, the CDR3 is TGTGCCAGCAATACAGGGCCTAGGGTTGGTGGCTACACCTTC.

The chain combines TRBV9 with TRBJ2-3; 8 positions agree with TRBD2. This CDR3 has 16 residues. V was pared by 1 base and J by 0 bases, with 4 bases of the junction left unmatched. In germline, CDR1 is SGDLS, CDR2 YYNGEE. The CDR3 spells CASSVLAGPSTDTQYF. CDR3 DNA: TGTGCCAGCAGCGTATTAGCGGGGCCTAGCACAGATACGCAGTATTTT.

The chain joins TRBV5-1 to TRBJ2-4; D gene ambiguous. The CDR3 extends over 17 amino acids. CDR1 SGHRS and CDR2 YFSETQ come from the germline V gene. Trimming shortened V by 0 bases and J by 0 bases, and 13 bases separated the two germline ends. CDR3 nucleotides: TGCGCCAGCAGCTTGGGTTCGGATAGTGTAGCCAAAAACATTCAGTACTTC. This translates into CASSLGSDSVAKNIQYF. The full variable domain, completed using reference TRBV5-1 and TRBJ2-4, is KAGVTQTPRYLIKTRGQQVTLSCSPISGHRSVSWYQQTPGQGLQFLFEYFSETQRNKGNFPGRFSGRQFSNSRSEMNVSTLELGDSALYLCASSLGSDSVAKNIQYFGAGTRLSVL.

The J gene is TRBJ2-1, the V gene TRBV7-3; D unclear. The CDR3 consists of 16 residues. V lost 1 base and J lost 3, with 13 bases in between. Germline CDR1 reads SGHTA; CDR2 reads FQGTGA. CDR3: CASSLIRASIYNEQFF. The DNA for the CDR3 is TGTGCCAGCAGCTTAATTCGGGCATCTATCTACAATGAGCAGTTCTTC. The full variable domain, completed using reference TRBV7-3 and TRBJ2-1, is GAGVSQTPSNKVTEKGKYVELRCDPISGHTALYWYRQSLGQGPEFLIYFQGTGAADDSGLPNDRFFAVRPEGSVSTLKIQRTERGDSAVYLCASSLIRASIYNEQFFGPGTRLTVL.

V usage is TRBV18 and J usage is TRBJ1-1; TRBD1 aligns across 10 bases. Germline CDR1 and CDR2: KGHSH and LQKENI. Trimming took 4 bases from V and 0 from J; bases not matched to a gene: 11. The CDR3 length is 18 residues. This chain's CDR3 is CASSRGQGGTLMNTEAFF. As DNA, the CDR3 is TGTGCCAGCTCACGCGGACAGGGGGGAACCTTAATGAACACTGAAGCTTTCTTT.

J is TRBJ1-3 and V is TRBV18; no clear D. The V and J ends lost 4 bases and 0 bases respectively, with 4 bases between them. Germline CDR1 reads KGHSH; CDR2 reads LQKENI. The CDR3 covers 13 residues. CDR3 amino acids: CASSRLSGNTIYF. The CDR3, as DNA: TGTGCCAGCTCACGCCTCTCTGGAAACACCATATATTTT.